This T cell receptor (beta chain) was sequenced for a study of beta chain features in type 1 diabetes. General study results and limits: In comparison with healthy donors, patients had naive, central memory and Treg TCRB repertoires that appeared more similar. There was no resolution here of whether HLA type influences TCRB rearrangement. TCRB CDR3s were moderately but significantly shorter in Type 1 diabetes patients in all four CD4+ subsets.

The entirety of the isolated RNA underwent reverse transcription, so expressed TCRB transcripts were sequenced. Only in-frame clones appear in the TCRdb table, and some are missing; sequencing was by immunoSEQ multiplex PCR. The sample lists 300,000 to 400,000 clones; 9.6% were seen once. This clone was detected once. Antigen unknown. The trim removed 3 bases at V and 5 bases at J, leaving 6 bases unmatched. From germline, CDR1 is MNHEY and CDR2 SMNVEV (reference sequence). The CDR3 totals 14 residues. Sequencing was carried out using central memory CD4+ T cells from blood. This sequence was found in a man under 40 with type 1 diabetes. The J gene is TRBJ2-7, the V gene TRBV27, with 8 positions matching TRBD1. CDR3 residues: CASSFWQGADEQYF. The DNA for the CDR3 is TGTGCCAGCAGTTTCTGGCAGGGGGCGGACGAGCAGTACTTC.